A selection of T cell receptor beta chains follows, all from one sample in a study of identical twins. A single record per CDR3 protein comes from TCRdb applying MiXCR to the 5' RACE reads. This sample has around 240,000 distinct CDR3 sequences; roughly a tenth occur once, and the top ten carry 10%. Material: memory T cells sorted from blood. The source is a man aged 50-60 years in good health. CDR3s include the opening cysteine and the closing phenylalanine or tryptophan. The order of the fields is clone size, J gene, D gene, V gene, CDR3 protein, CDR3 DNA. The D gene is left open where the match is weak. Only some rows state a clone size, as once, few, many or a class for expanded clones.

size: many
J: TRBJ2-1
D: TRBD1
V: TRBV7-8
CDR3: CASSLRTGYNEQFF
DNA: TGTGCCAGCAGCCTACGGACAGGGTACAATGAGCAGTTCTTC

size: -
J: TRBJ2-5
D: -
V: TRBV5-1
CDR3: CASSLADTQETQYF
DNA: TGCGCCAGCAGCTTAGCGGACACCCAAGAGACCCAGTACTTC

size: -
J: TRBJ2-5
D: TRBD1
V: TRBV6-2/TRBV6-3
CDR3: CASSYGTGAAETQYF
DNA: TGTGCCAGCAGTTATGGGACAGGGGCCGCAGAGACCCAGTACTTC

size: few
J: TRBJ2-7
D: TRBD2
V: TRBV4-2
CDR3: CASSQVASGTYEQYF
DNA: TGTGCCAGCAGCCAAGTAGCTAGCGGAACATACGAGCAGTACTTC

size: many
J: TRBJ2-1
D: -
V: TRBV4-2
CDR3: CASSQDQASNEQFF
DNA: TGTGCCAGCAGCCAAGATCAGGCTAGCAATGAGCAGTTCTTC

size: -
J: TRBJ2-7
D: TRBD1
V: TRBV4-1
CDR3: CASSSRRGQPSYEQYF
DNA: TGCGCCAGCAGCAGCCGAAGGGGACAGCCCTCCTACGAGCAGTACTTC

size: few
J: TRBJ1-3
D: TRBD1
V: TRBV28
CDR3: CASSLFPGRGYDIYF
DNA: TGTGCCAGCAGTTTATTCCCCGGCAGGGGGTATGACATATATTTT

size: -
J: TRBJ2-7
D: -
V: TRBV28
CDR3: CASHATSYEQYF
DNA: TGTGCCAGCCACGCCACCTCCTACGAGCAGTACTTC

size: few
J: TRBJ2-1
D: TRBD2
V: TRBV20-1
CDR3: CSATSGRAYNEQFF
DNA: TGCAGTGCTACTAGCGGGAGGGCCTACAATGAGCAGTTCTTC

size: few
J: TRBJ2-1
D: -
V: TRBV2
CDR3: CASKGGIQFF
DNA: TGTGCCAGCAAAGGGGGTATACAGTTCTTC

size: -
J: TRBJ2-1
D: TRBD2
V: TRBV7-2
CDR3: CASSIGGLATYNEQFF
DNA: TGTGCCAGCAGCATAGGGGGACTAGCGACATACAATGAGCAGTTCTTC

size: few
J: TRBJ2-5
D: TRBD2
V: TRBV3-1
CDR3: CASSQEGGLAEETQYF
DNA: TGTGCCAGCAGCCAAGAGGGGGGACTAGCGGAAGAGACCCAGTACTTC

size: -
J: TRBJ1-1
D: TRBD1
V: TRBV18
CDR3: CASDRDMNTEAFF
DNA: TGTGCCAGCGACAGGGACATGAACACTGAAGCTTTCTTT

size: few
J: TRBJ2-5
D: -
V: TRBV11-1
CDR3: CASSLMSGAEETQYF
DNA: TGTGCCAGCAGCTTAATGTCTGGAGCGGAAGAGACCCAGTACTTC

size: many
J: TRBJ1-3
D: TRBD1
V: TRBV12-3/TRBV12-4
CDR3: CSSRTGAGNTIYF
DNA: TGCTCCAGCCGAACAGGGGCTGGAAACACCATATATTTT

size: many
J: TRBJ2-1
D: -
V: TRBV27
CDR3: CASSFAGSDNEQFF
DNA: TGTGCCAGCAGTTTCGCAGGGTCGGACAATGAGCAGTTCTTC

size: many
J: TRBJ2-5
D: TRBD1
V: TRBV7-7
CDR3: CASSSGTGKETQYF
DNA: TGTGCTAGCAGCTCCGGGACAGGGAAAGAGACCCAGTACTTC

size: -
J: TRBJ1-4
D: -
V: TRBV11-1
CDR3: CASSSEGTTNEKLFF
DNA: TGTGCCAGCAGCTCGGAGGGTACGACTAATGAAAAACTGTTTTTT

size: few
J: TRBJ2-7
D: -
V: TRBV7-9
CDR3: CASSLLQGGNEQYF
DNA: TGTGCCAGCAGCTTACTCCAGGGTGGGAACGAGCAGTACTTC

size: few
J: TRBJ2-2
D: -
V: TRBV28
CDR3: CASSPPTGWGNTGELFF
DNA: TGTGCCAGCAGTCCCCCGACGGGATGGGGGAACACCGGGGAGCTGTTTTTT

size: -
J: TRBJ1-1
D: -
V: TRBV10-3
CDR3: CAIRAANTEAFF
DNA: TGTGCCATCAGAGCAGCGAACACTGAAGCTTTCTTT

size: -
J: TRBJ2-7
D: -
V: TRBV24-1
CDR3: CATSDPRGRGIPYEQYF
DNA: TGTGCCACCAGTGATCCCCGGGGGAGGGGGATACCCTACGAGCAGTACTTC

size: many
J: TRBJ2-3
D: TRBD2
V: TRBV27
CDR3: CASSHPGREAYF
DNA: TGTGCCAGTTCGCATCCGGGACGGGAGGCGTATTTT

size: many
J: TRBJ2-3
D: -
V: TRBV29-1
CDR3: CSVEDRVRSSTDTQYF
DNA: TGCAGCGTTGAAGATCGAGTCAGATCTAGCACAGATACGCAGTATTTT

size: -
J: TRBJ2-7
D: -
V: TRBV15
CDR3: CATSREFGSEQYF
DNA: TGTGCCACCAGCAGAGAATTCGGGAGCGAGCAGTACTTC

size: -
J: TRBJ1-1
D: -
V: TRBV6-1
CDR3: CASSLGGSRVVTEAFF
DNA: TGTGCCAGCAGCCTAGGGGGGAGCAGGGTCGTCACTGAAGCTTTCTTT

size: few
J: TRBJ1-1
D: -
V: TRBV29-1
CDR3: CSVDQGENTEAFF
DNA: TGCAGCGTTGATCAGGGAGAGAACACTGAAGCTTTCTTT

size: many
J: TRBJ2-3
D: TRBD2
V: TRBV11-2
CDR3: CASSIRGGQTDTQYF
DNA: TGTGCCAGCTCAATACGGGGGGGCCAGACAGATACGCAGTATTTT